This paragraph reports one T cell receptor beta chain. This sample was included in a study of identifying expanded T cells in peripheral blood. Sequenced by immunoSEQ multiplex PCR; TCRdb stores in-frame clones only, minus some. Here the sample spans tens of thousands of clones, more than 75% being singletons. The junction had 7 bases not matched to a gene; V was cut back by 6 bases and J by 2 bases. CDR1 is SQVTM and CDR2 is ANQGSEA in the germline V gene. The CDR3 sequence is 13 residues long. The sequencing input was blood. This TCR came from a person aged 18 to 75 in good health. This rearrangement joins TRBV29-1 to TRBJ2-7, with TRBD2 matching 7 bases. The CDR3 coding sequence is TGCAGCGTCCTTAGCGGGTGGCCCTACGAGCAGTACTTC. As protein: CSVLSGWPYEQYF.